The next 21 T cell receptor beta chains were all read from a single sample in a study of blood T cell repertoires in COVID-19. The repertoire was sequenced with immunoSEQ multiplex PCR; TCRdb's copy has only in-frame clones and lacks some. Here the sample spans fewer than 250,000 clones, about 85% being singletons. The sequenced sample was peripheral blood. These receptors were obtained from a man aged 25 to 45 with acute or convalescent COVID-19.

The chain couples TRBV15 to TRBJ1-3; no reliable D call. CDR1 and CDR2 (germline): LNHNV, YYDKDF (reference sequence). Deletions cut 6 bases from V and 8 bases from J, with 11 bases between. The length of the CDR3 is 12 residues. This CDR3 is CATSNFADTIYF. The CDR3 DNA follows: TGTGCCACCAGTAATTTTGCGGACACCATATATTTT.

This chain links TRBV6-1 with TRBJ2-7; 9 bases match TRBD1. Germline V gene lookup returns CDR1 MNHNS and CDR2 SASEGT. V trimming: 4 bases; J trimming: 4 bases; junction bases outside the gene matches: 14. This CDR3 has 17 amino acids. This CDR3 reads CASSGEPGTGNQYEQYF. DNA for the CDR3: TGTGCCAGCAGTGGGGAACCGGGGACAGGGAACCAATACGAGCAGTACTTC.

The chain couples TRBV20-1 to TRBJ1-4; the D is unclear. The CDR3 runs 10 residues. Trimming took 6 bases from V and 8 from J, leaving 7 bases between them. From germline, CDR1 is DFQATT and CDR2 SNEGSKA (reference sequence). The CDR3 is CSAEKEKLFF. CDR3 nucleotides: TGCAGTGCGGAGAAAGAAAAACTGTTTTTT.

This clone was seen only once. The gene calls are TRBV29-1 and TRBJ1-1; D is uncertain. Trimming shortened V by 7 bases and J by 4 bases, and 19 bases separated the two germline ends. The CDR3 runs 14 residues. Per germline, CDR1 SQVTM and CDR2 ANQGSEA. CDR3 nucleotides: TGCAGCGAAAGGGTATCGGGATTTGGCACTGAAGCTTTCTTT. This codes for CSERVSGFGTEAFF. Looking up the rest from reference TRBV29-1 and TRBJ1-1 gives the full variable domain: SAVISQKPSRDICQRGTSLTIQCQVDSQVTMMFWYRQQPGQSLTLIATANQGSEATYESGFVIDKFPISRPNLTFSTLTVSNMSPEDSSIYLCSERVSGFGTEAFFGQGTRLTVV.

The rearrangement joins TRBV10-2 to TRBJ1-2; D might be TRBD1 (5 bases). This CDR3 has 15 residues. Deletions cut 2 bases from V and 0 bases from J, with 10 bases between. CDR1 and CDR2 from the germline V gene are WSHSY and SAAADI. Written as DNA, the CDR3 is TGCGCCAGCAGTGAGGAACAGGCAACTAACTATGGCTACACCTTC. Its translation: CASSEEQATNYGYTF.

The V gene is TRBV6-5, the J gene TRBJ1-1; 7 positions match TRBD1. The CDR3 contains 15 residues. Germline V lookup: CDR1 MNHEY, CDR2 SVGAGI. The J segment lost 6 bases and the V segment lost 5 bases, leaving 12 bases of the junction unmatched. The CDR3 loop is CASSRSTGKVAEAFF. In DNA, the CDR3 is TGTGCCAGCAGTCGGTCGACAGGGAAGGTCGCTGAAGCTTTCTTT.

The CDR3 DNA reads TGTGCCAGCAGAGGGACAGGGGGCGCCTACGAGCAGTACTTC. Its translation: CASRGTGGAYEQYF. The genes are TRBV2 and TRBJ2-7; 12 bases are a match to TRBD1. The germline CDR1 and CDR2 sequences are SNHLY and FYNNEI. The V segment lost 6 bases and the J segment 2 bases; nucleotides outside the gene matches: 2. The CDR3 consists of 14 residues.

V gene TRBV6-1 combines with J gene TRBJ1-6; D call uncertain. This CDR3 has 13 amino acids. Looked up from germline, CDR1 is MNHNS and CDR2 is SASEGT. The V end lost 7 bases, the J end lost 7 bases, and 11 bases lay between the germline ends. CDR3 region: CASNLQSNSPLHF. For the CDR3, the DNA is TGTGCCAGCAATTTACAGTCAAATTCACCCCTCCACTTT.

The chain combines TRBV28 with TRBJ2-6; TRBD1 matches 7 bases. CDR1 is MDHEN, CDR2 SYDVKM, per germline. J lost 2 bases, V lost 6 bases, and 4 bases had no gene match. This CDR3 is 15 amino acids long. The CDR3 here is CASRRDRAGANVLTF. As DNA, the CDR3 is TGTGCCAGCAGACGAGACAGGGCTGGGGCCAACGTCCTGACTTTC. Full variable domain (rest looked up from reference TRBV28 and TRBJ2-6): DVKVTQSSRYLVKRTGEKVFLECVQDMDHENMFWYRQDPGLGLRLIYFSYDVKMKEKGDIPEGYSVSREKKERFSLILESASTNQTSMYLCASRRDRAGANVLTFGAGSRLTVL.

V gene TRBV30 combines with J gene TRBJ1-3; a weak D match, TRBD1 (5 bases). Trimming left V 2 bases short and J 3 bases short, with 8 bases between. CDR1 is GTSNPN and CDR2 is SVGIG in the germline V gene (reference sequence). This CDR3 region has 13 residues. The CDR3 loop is CAWSSGIGNTIYF. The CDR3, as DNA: TGTGCCTGGAGTTCAGGGATTGGAAACACCATATATTTT.

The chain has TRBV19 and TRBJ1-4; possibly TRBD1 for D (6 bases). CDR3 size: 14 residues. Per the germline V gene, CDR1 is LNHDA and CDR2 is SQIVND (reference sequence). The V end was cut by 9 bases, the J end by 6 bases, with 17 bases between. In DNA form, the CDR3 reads TGTGCCAGCGCTGTGCCTCGACAGGATGAAAAACTGTTTTTT. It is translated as CASAVPRQDEKLFF.

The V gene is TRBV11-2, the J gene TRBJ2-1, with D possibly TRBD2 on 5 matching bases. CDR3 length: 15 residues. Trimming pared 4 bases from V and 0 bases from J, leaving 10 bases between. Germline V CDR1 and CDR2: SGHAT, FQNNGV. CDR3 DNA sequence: TGTGCCAGCAGCTCAGCGGTTAGCTCCTACAATGAGCAGTTCTTC. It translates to CASSSAVSSYNEQFF.

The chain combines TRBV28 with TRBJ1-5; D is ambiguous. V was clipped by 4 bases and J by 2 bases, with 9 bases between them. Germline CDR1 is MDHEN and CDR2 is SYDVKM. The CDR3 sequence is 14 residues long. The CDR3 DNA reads TGTGCCAGCAGTTCCTATATCCGCAATCAGCCCCAGCATTTT. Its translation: CASSSYIRNQPQHF.

This CDR3 reads CASSRRGLYNSPLHF. The CDR3 nucleotides read TGTGCCAGCAGTCGAAGGGGGCTCTATAATTCACCCCTCCACTTT. The chain links TRBV27 to TRBJ1-6; 7 nucleotides align to TRBD1. CDR1 and CDR2 (germline): MNHEY, SMNVEV (reference sequence). The CDR3 loop spans 15 amino acids. The V gene end was trimmed by 5 bases and the J gene end by 3 bases; junction bases not matched to a gene: 4.

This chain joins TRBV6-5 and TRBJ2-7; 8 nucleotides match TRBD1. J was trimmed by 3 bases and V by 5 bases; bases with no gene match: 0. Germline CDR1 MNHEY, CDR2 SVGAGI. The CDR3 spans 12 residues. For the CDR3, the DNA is TGTGCCAGCAGTACAGGGGGCTACGAGCAGTACTTC. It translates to CASSTGGYEQYF.

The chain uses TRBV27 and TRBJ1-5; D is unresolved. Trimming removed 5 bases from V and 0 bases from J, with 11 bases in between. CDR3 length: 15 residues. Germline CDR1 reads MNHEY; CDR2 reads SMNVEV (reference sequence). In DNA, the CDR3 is TGTGCCAGCAGTCCCCCGGGGTATAGCAATCAGCCCCAGCATTTT. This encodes CASSPPGYSNQPQHF.

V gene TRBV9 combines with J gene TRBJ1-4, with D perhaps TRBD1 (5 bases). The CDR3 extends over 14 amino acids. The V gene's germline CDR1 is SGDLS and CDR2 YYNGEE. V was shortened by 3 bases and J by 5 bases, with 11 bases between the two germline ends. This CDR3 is CASSGGGDNEKLFF. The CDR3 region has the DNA TGTGCCAGCAGCGGTGGGGGGGACAATGAAAAACTGTTTTTT. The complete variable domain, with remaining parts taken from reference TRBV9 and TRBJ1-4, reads DSGVTQTPKHLITATGQRVTLRCSPRSGDLSVYWYQQSLDQGLQFLIQYYNGEERAKGNILERFSAQQFPDLHSELNLSSLELGDSALYFCASSGGGDNEKLFFGSGTQLSVL.

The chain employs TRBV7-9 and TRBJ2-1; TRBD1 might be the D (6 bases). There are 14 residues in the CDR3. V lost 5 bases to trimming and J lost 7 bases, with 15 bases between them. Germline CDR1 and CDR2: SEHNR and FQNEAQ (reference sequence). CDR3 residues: CASSRQGLGNEQFF. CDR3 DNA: TGTGCCAGCAGCCGTCAGGGGCTAGGGAATGAGCAGTTCTTC.

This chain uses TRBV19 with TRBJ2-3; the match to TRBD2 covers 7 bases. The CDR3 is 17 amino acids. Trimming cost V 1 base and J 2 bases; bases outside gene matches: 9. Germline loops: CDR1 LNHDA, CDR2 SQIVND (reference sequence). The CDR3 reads CASSIGWGGGYTDTQYF. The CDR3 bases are TGTGCCAGTAGTATAGGTTGGGGCGGGGGATACACAGATACGCAGTATTTT.

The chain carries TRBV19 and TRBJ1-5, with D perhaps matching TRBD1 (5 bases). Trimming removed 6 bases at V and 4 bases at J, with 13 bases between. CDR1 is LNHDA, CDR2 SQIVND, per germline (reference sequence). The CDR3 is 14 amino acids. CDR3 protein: CASRNYRQNQPQHF. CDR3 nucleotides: TGTGCCAGTAGGAATTACAGGCAGAATCAGCCCCAGCATTTT.

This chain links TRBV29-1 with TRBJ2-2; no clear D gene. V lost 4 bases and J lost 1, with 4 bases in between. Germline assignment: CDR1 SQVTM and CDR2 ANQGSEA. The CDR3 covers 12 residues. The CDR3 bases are TGCAGCGTTGCACAGAACACCGGGGAGCTGTTTTTT. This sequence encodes CSVAQNTGELFF.